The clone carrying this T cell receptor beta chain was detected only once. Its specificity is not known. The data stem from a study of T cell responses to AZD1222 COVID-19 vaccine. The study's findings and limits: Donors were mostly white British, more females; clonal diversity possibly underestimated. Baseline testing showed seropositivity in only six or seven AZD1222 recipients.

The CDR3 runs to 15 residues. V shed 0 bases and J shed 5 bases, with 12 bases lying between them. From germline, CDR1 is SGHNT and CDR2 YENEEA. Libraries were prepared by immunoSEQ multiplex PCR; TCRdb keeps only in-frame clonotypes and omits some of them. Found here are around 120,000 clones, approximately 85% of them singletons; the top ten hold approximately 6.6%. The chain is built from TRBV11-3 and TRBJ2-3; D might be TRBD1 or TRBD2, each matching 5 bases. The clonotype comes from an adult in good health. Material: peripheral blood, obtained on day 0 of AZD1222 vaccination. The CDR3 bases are TGTGCCAGCAGCTTAGAGGGGGTTGCCGAAGATACGCAGTATTTT. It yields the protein CASSLEGVAEDTQYF. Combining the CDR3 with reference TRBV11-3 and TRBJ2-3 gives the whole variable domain EAGVVQSPRYKIIEKKQPVAFWCNPISGHNTLYWYLQNLGQGPELLIRYENEEAVDDSQLPKDRFSAERLKGVDSTLKIQPAELGDSAVYLCASSLEGVAEDTQYFGPGTRLTVL.